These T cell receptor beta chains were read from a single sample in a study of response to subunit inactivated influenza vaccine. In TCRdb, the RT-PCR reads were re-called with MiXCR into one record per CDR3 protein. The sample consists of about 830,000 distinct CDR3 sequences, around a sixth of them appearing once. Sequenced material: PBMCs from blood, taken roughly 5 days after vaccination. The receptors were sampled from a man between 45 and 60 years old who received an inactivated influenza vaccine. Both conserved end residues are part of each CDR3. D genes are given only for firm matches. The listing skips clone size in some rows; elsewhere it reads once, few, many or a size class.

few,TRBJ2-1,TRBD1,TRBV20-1,TGCAGTGCTCTCTTGTTACAGGGGACAATGAACAATGAGCAGTTCTTC,CSALLLQGTMNNEQFF
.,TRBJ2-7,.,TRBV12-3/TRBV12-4,TGTGCCAGCAGTCTAAAGTCCGAGCAGTACTTC,CASSLKSEQYF
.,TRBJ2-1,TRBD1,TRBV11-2,TGTGCCAGCAGAAAGACAGGGGTCTACAATGAGCAGTTCTTC,CASRKTGVYNEQFF
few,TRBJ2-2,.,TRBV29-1,TGCAGCGTCCTCGGGCAGGGCGGGGAGCTGTTTTTT,CSVLGQGGELFF
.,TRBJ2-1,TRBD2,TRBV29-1,TGCAGCGTTGAATTTCCAGCCGGGACTAGCGGGAGGAAGGTAGAGAATGAGCAGTTCTTC,CSVEFPAGTSGRKVENEQFF
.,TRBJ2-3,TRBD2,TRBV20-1,TGCAGTGCCCCATTAGCGGGGAGGACAGATACGCAGTATTTT,CSAPLAGRTDTQYF
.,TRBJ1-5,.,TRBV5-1,TGCGCCAGCAGCTTGGACAGATATCAGCCCCAGCATTTT,CASSLDRYQPQHF
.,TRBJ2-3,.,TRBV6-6,TGTGCCAGCACAGCGGTTAGCACAGATACGCAGTATTTT,CASTAVSTDTQYF
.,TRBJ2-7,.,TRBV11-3,TGTGCCAGCAGCTTAGAGCACGGTACCTACGAGCAGTACTTC,CASSLEHGTYEQYF
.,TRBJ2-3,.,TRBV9,TGTGCCAGCAGCGGTGTCGGGGAAGATACGCAGTATTTT,CASSGVGEDTQYF
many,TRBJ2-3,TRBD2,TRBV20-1,TGCAGCGCATCGACTAGCGGGGGCACAGATACGCAGTATTTT,CSASTSGGTDTQYF
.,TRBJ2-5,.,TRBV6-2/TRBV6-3,TGTGCCAGCAAGTTACCCCAAGAGACCCAGTACTTC,CASKLPQETQYF
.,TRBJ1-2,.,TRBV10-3,TGTGCCATCAGGACTACCTCCGGGAGCAGAACTGGCTACACCTTC,CAIRTTSGSRTGYTF
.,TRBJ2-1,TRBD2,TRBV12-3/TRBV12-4,TGTGCCAGCACCCCGACGCTAGCGGGATCCTACAATGAGCAGTTCTTC,CASTPTLAGSYNEQFF
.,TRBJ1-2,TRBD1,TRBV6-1,TGTGCCAGCACCCGCCGAGGGGACAGGGGCTTTAACTATGGCTACACCTTC,CASTRRGDRGFNYGYTF
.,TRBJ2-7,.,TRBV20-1,TGCAGTGCAGGGCCGGGAGTCTACGAGCAGTACTTC,CSAGPGVYEQYF
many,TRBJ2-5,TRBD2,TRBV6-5,TGTGCCAGCATGCGGGGGGAGACCCAGTACTTC,CASMRGETQYF
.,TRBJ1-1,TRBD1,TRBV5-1,TGCGCCAGCAGCTTGACTTGGACAGGGATGGGGACTGAAGCTTTCTTT,CASSLTWTGMGTEAFF
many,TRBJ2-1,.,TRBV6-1,TGTGCCAGCTCACGGGAACCCAGCTACAATGAGCAGTTCTTC,CASSREPSYNEQFF
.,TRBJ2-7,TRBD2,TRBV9,TGTGCCAGCAGCGTAGGGCCCGGGACTAGGGGCGAGCAGTACTTC,CASSVGPGTRGEQYF
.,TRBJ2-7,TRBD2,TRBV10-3,TGTGCCATCGGGCTCGGCGGGAGGAGTGTGGCGTACGAGCAGTACTTC,CAIGLGGRSVAYEQYF
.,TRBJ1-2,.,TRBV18,TGTGCCAGCTCACCTGACAGGACCAATGGCTACACCTTC,CASSPDRTNGYTF
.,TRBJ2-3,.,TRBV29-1,TGCAGCGTTGAAGCAGGGGGGGGGACAGATACGCAGTATTTT,CSVEAGGGTDTQYF
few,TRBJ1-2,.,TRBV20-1,TGCAGTCCCACCGGGGCAAAAGCTAACTATGGCTACACCTTC,CSPTGAKANYGYTF
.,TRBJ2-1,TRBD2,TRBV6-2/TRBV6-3,TGTGCCAGCAGTTACGTTAGCGGGGGATCCTACAATGAGCAGTTCTTC,CASSYVSGGSYNEQFF
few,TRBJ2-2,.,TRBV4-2,TGTGCCAGCAGCCCTTACTCCGGGACAACGAACACCGGGGAGCTGTTTTTT,CASSPYSGTTNTGELFF
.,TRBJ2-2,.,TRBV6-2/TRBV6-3,TGTGCCAGCAGTTACGTGGGAACATACACCGGGGAGCTGTTTTTT,CASSYVGTYTGELFF
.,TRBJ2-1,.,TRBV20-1,TGCAGTGCTAGAGCGGTAAAGACGTACAATGAGCAGTTCTTC,CSARAVKTYNEQFF
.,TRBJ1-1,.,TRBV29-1,TGCAGCGCGGCGGTAGGGAGAGCCACTGAAGCTTTCTTT,CSAAVGRATEAFF
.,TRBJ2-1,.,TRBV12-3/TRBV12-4,TGTGCCAGCAGGTGGCGCAATGAGCAGTTCTTC,CASRWRNEQFF
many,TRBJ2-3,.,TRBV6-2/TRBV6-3,TGTGCCAACGCCGCGGACGAGGGATATACGCAGTATTTT,CANAADEGYTQYF
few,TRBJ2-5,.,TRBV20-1,TGCAGTGCTAGAGAGGTGGTTGCGGAAGAGACCCAGTACTTC,CSAREVVAEETQYF
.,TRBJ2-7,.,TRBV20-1,TGCAGTGCTTCCAGGGGGGCCCAATCCTACGAGCAGTACTTC,CSASRGAQSYEQYF
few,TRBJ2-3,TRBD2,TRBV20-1,TGCAGTGCTGGACCTCAACTTGCGGGAGGGGCAGATACGCAGTATTTT,CSAGPQLAGGADTQYF
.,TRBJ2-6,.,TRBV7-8,TGTGCCAGCAGTCGGAACAGGGCTGGGGCCAACGTCCTGACTTTC,CASSRNRAGANVLTF
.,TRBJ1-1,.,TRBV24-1,TGTGCCACCAGTGTTGGCTCCGGGGGAGGCCTCACTGAAGCTTTCTTT,CATSVGSGGGLTEAFF
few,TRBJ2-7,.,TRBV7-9,TGTGCCGGAGCCTCAAGCTCCTACGAGCAGTACTTC,CAGASSSYEQYF
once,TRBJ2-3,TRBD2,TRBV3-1,TGTGCCAGCAGCCAACAAGCGGGAAGCATGTCAGATACGCAGTATTTT,CASSQQAGSMSDTQYF
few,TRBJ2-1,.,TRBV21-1,TGTGCCAGCAGCAAAGGGGGGCGGCTCCGAACCTCTAATGAGCAGTTCTTC,CASSKGGRLRTSNEQFF
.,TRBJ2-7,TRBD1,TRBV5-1,TGCGCCAGCAGCATGGGACAGGCCGCCTACGAGCAGTACTTC,CASSMGQAAYEQYF
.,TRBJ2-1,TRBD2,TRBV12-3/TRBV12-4,TGTGCCAGCACTCCCGGGACTAGCCTCCACAATGAGCAGTTCTTC,CASTPGTSLHNEQFF
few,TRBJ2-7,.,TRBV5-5,TGTGCCAGCAGCTTGATCTTATTGGGGCAGTCTCGGAACGAGCAGTACTTC,CASSLILLGQSRNEQYF
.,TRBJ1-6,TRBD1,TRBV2,TGTGCCAGCAGAAGGACAGGGGAAGGATCACCCCTCCACTTT,CASRRTGEGSPLHF
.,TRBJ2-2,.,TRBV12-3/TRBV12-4,TGTGTCAGCAGTTTAGGACAGCGCAACACCGGGGAGCTGTTTTTT,CVSSLGQRNTGELFF
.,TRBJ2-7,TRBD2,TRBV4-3,TGCGCCAGCAGCCAAGGGACTAGCGGGAACGAGCAGTACTTC,CASSQGTSGNEQYF
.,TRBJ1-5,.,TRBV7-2,TGTGCCAGCAGCTTCGCAGGGTATCAGCCCCAGCATTTT,CASSFAGYQPQHF
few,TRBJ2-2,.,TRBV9,TGTGCCAGCAGCTCTGGGGGACAAAACACCGGGGAGCTGTTTTTT,CASSSGGQNTGELFF
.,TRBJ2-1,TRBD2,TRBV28,TGTGCCAGCAGTTTACAGGGTAAACTAGCGGGTCAGGGGTACAATGAGCAGTTCTTC,CASSLQGKLAGQGYNEQFF
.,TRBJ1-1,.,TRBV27,TGTGCCAGCAGACCCCACAGGGCACGGGACACTGAAGCTTTCTTT,CASRPHRARDTEAFF
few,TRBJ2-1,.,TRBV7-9,TGTGCCAGCCGACCCCCTAGCGCTTCCTCCTACAATGAGCAGTTCTTC,CASRPPSASSYNEQFF
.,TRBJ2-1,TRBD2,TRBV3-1,TGTGCCAGCAGCCAAGGTCAGAGTAGCGGGATCTCCTACAATGAGCAGTTCTTC,CASSQGQSSGISYNEQFF
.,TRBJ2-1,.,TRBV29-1,TGCAGCGTAATAACAGGGAGCACGTCCTACAATGAGCAGTTCTTC,CSVITGSTSYNEQFF
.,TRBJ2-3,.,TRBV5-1,TGCGCCAGCAGCTTGGGGCAGGGGCAGGGCACAGATACGCAGTATTTT,CASSLGQGQGTDTQYF
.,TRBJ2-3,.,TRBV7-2,TGTGCCAGCAGCACCCGGAGTCCAGATACGCAGTATTTT,CASSTRSPDTQYF
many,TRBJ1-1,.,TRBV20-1,TGCAGTGCTAGCCCCAGGCGGAATAATCTCAAAGCTTTCTTT,CSASPRRNNLKAFF
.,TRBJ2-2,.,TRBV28,TGTGCCAGCAGACTAGGAACGGGCACCGGGGAGCTGTTTTTT,CASRLGTGTGELFF
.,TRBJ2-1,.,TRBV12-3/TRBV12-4,TGTGCCAGCAGTTTATGGTCGGGGAGATTTTACAATGAGCAGTTCTTC,CASSLWSGRFYNEQFF